What follows are 27 T cell receptor beta chains derived from one specimen sequenced in a study of blood T cell repertoires in COVID-19 (dated by TCRdb to 2020 to 2021). The library was made by the immunoSEQ multiplex PCR assay. Held by TCRdb, this immuneACCESS table contains in-frame sequences only and omits some clones. Under half of the omission traces to an unresolved V gene where checked; the cause of the rest is unknown. The sample table records some 88,000 clones; roughly 80% of these occur just once. The top ten clonotypes cover 24% of the sample. The specimen sequenced was peripheral blood. The receptors were gathered from a human donor in a cohort sampled during active COVID-19.

This clone was detected only a few times. V gene TRBV7-8 combines with J gene TRBJ1-6; TRBD1 aligns across 9 bases. This CDR3 contains 17 residues. CDR1 SGHVS and CDR2 FQNEAQ come from the germline V gene. Trimming at V came to 3 bases and at J to 7 bases, leaving 10 bases not matched to a gene. The CDR3: CASSFMDRGESNSPLHF. The CDR3 DNA sequence: TGTGCCAGCAGCTTTATGGACAGGGGAGAGTCCAATTCACCCCTCCACTTT.

This chain connects TRBV4-3 to TRBJ1-4, with 7 bases matching TRBD1. J was trimmed by 0 bases and V by 1 base; bases with no gene match: 2. The germline V gene has CDR1 LGHNA and CDR2 YSLEER. The CDR3 runs 16 residues. CDR3 nucleotide sequence: TGCGCCAGCAGCCAAGTCACAGGGGCAACTAATGAAAAACTGTTTTTT. Its translation: CASSQVTGATNEKLFF.

This clone was found a few times. V gene TRBV7-8 combines with J gene TRBJ1-2; TRBD1 matches 7 bases. J was trimmed by 4 bases and V by 5 bases; bases with no gene match: 7. The CDR3 covers 14 residues. Germline-derived CDR1 and CDR2 are SGHVS and FQNEAQ. This chain's CDR3 is CASSLFRTGYGYTF. For the CDR3, the DNA is TGTGCCAGCAGCCTCTTCCGGACAGGCTATGGCTACACCTTC.

The rearrangement joins TRBV14 to TRBJ2-6; D may be TRBD1 (5 bases). Germline V CDR1 and CDR2: SGHDN, FVKESK. The CDR3 contains 14 residues. V was shortened by 0 bases and J by 12 bases, with 12 bases between the two germline ends. CDR3 protein: CASSQDHQGFVLTF. The CDR3 nucleotides read TGTGCCAGCAGCCAAGATCATCAGGGTTTCGTCCTGACTTTC.

The chain joins TRBV28 to TRBJ1-1, with TRBD1 matching 9 bases. This CDR3 region has 13 residues. Germline CDR1 is MDHEN and CDR2 is SYDVKM. The junction had 1 base not matched to a gene; V was cut back by 4 bases and J by 4 bases. The CDR3 loop is CASSSGQGTEAFF. CDR3 bases: TGTGCCAGCAGTTCGGGACAGGGCACTGAAGCTTTCTTT.

The chain couples TRBV6-5 to TRBJ2-7; D is perhaps TRBD1 (6 bases). This CDR3 spans 14 amino acids. Looked up from germline, CDR1 is MNHEY and CDR2 is SVGAGI. Between the trimmed V and J ends, which lost 10 bases and 7 bases, there was a span of 23 bases. CDR3: CATSDGQSLGEQYF. The CDR3 DNA sequence: TGTGCCACCTCAGACGGACAGAGCCTAGGAGAGCAGTACTTC.

This chain connects TRBV11-3 to TRBJ2-3; D is undetermined. Germline loops: CDR1 SGHNT, CDR2 YENEEA. V lost 1 base to trimming and J lost 5 bases, with 7 bases between them. CDR3 length: 13 amino acids. The CDR3 DNA is TGTGCCAGCAGCTTAGCCACGGGAGATACGCAGTATTTT. Protein sequence: CASSLATGDTQYF. Using reference TRBV11-3 and TRBJ2-3 for the parts outside the CDR3, the full variable domain is EAGVVQSPRYKIIEKKQPVAFWCNPISGHNTLYWYLQNLGQGPELLIRYENEEAVDDSQLPKDRFSAERLKGVDSTLKIQPAELGDSAVYLCASSLATGDTQYFGPGTRLTVL.

The V and J genes are TRBV15 and TRBJ2-1; TRBD2 aligns across 7 bases. The CDR3 is 16 amino acids. The trim removed 1 base at V and 5 bases at J, leaving 8 bases unmatched. The germline V gene encodes CDR1 LNHNV and CDR2 YYDKDF (reference sequence). This chain's CDR3 is CATSRAGGEGHNEQFF. CDR3 coding DNA: TGTGCCACCAGCAGAGCTGGAGGGGAGGGCCACAATGAGCAGTTCTTC.

The chain joins TRBV29-1 to TRBJ1-3; 9 nucleotides align to TRBD1. CDR1 SQVTM and CDR2 ANQGSEA come from the germline V gene. The V gene end was trimmed by 3 bases and the J gene end by 1 base; junction bases not matched to a gene: 7. CDR3 length equals 16 residues. The CDR3 here is CSVELRDRDSGNTIYF. Written as DNA, the CDR3 is TGCAGCGTTGAGTTACGGGACAGGGATTCTGGAAACACCATATATTTT. Supplemented by reference TRBV29-1 and TRBJ1-3, the full variable domain reads SAVISQKPSRDICQRGTSLTIQCQVDSQVTMMFWYRQQPGQSLTLIATANQGSEATYESGFVIDKFPISRPNLTFSTLTVSNMSPEDSSIYLCSVELRDRDSGNTIYFGEGSWLTVV.

The V and J genes are TRBV10-1 and TRBJ2-2, with TRBD2 matching over 8 bases. The CDR3 runs 13 residues. The germline V gene encodes CDR1 WNHNN and CDR2 SYGVQD (reference sequence). Germline trimming cut 6 bases from V and 6 bases from J; bases unmatched to any gene: 3. The CDR3 DNA reads TGCGCCAGCAGGCGGGGGGACGCCGGGGAGCTGTTTTTT. This sequence encodes CASRRGDAGELFF.

A word on this clone: Other DNA sequences in this sample translate to the same CDR3. V is TRBV9 and J is TRBJ2-2; 7 bases agree with TRBD1. This CDR3 comprises 15 residues. V gave up 2 bases and J gave up 1 base; unmatched junction bases: 2. Germline V gene data show CDR1 as SGDLS and CDR2 as YYNGEE. CDR3 in amino acids: CASSVGQMNTGELFF. The CDR3 nucleotides are TGTGCCAGCAGCGTGGGACAGATGAACACCGGGGAGCTGTTTTTT.

The genes are TRBV11-1 and TRBJ1-1; unclear D gene. V was cut by 6 bases and J by 4 bases, with 12 bases left in between. Germline CDR1 SGHAT, CDR2 FQDESV (reference sequence). The CDR3 is 13 amino acids. DNA of the CDR3: TGTGCCAGCAGGTCCGAAGAGAGCACTGAAGCTTTCTTT. It yields the protein CASRSEESTEAFF.

The chain combines TRBV11-2 with TRBJ1-1; D unresolved. Germline CDR1 SGHAT, CDR2 FQNNGV. This CDR3 region has 12 residues. Trimming took off 7 bases at V and 10 bases at J, with 16 bases between the two ends. The CDR3 protein is CASTPFRGGAFF. In nucleotides, the CDR3 is TGTGCCAGCACCCCGTTTCGGGGAGGAGCTTTCTTT.

This clone occurred once. The CDR3 loop reads CASSFAETGDEKLFF. CDR3 nucleotides: TGCGCCAGCAGCTTTGCCGAGACAGGGGATGAAAAACTGTTTTTT. The chain has TRBV5-1 and TRBJ1-4, with 8 bases lining up with TRBD1. The CDR3 is 15 amino acids. The V and J ends lost 2 bases and 6 bases, in that order; junction bases with no gene match: 6. Germline CDR1 is SGHRS and CDR2 is YFSETQ.

The chain links TRBV4-1 to TRBJ1-2; D remains unclear. The CDR3 spans 15 residues. Trimming left V 1 base short and J 4 bases short, with 13 bases between. Looked up from germline, CDR1 is MGHRA and CDR2 is YSYEKL. CDR3 in DNA: TGCGCCAGCAGCCAAGTACAGCACGAGGGCTATGGCTACACCTTC. This codes for CASSQVQHEGYGYTF.

By share of the sample, this clone is medium-sized. V gene TRBV4-1 combines with J gene TRBJ2-1; 14 nucleotides align to TRBD2. Germline V lookup: CDR1 MGHRA, CDR2 YSYEKL. The CDR3 is 17 amino acids. V shed 2 bases, J shed 4 bases, and the junction held 4 bases outside the gene matches. This chain's CDR3 is CASSQPGLAGDYNEQFF. In DNA form, the CDR3 reads TGCGCCAGCAGCCAACCGGGACTAGCGGGAGATTACAATGAGCAGTTCTTC.

This chain links TRBV3-1 (or the pseudogene TRBV3-2) with TRBJ1-5; TRBD1 is a possible D gene (6 bases). CDR1 is LGHDT, CDR2 YNNKEL, per germline (reference sequence). There are 16 residues in the CDR3. V was shortened by 0 bases and J by 2 bases, with 11 bases between the two germline ends. DNA for the CDR3: TGTGCCAGCAGCCAAGATTCGGGGGGCGGCAATCAGCCCCAGCATTTT. Its translation is CASSQDSGGGNQPQHF.

This clone was detected many times. This sequence joins TRBV7-6 and TRBJ1-1; D unclear. The CDR3 runs to 13 residues. The V and J ends lost 5 bases and 0 bases respectively, with 7 bases between them. In germline, CDR1 is SGHVS, CDR2 FNYEAQ. CDR3 in amino acids: CASSIQMNTEAFF. The CDR3 DNA follows: TGTGCCAGCAGCATCCAGATGAACACTGAAGCTTTCTTT.

J is TRBJ2-5 and V is TRBV11-2; the D gene is possibly TRBD2 (6 bases). The CDR3 has 15 residues. V lost 2 bases and J 4 bases, leaving 14 bases between the germline ends. Germline loops: CDR1 SGHAT, CDR2 FQNNGV. This CDR3 is CASSLLGGVGETQYF. CDR3 nucleotides: TGTGCCAGCAGCTTATTGGGGGGAGTTGGAGAGACCCAGTACTTC.

The chain recombines TRBV5-1 with TRBJ2-5, with D perhaps TRBD2 (5 bases). CDR3 length: 15 amino acids. Germline loops: CDR1 SGHRS, CDR2 YFSETQ. Deletions cut 4 bases from V and 7 bases from J, with 20 bases between. Here the CDR3 DNA reads TGCGCCAGCAGCGTGTCGGGGTGGGAGTCTGGGACCCAGTACTTC. Translation: CASSVSGWESGTQYF.

This chain uses TRBV28 with TRBJ1-2; no reliable D call. Trimming took off 2 bases at V and 6 bases at J, with 4 bases between the two ends. Germline V lookup: CDR1 MDHEN, CDR2 SYDVKM. The CDR3 runs 11 residues. DNA for the CDR3: TGTGCCAGCAGTTTACAGGATGGCTACACCTTC. It is translated as CASSLQDGYTF.

The CDR3 is CAISTSGRRNEQFF. Here the CDR3 DNA reads TGTGCCATCAGCACTAGCGGGAGAAGGAATGAGCAGTTCTTC. The chain links TRBV10-3 to TRBJ2-1, with 11 bases identical to TRBD2. CDR3 length equals 14 residues. Unmatched junction bases numbered 5, after V lost 6 bases and J lost 7 bases. CDR1 ENHRY and CDR2 SYGVKD come from the germline V gene.

The V gene is TRBV7-8, the J gene TRBJ1-2, with a weak D call TRBD1 (6 bases). The germline V gene encodes CDR1 SGHVS and CDR2 FQNEAQ. The length of the CDR3 is 16 residues. Trimming cost V 1 base and J 4 bases, with 16 bases left between them. The CDR3: CASSLEGGQNLYGYTF. The DNA of the CDR3 is TGTGCCAGCAGCTTAGAAGGTGGACAGAACCTCTATGGCTACACCTTC.

CDR3 region: CASSPWGGEQYF. The CDR3 DNA is TGTGCCAGTAGCCCCTGGGGAGGTGAGCAGTACTTC. The J gene is TRBJ2-7, the V gene TRBV19; D may be TRBD2 (6 bases). CDR1 is LNHDA and CDR2 is SQIVND in the germline V gene (reference sequence). This CDR3 contains 12 residues. V was shortened by 6 bases and J by 7 bases, with 13 bases between the two germline ends.

This chain links TRBV5-1 with TRBJ2-1, with D perhaps TRBD1 (6 bases). Looked up from germline, CDR1 is SGHRS and CDR2 is YFSETQ. The CDR3 extends over 15 amino acids. Trimming took off 0 bases at V and 1 base at J, with 8 bases between the two ends. CDR3 nucleotides: TGCGCCAGCAGCTTGGTAGGGGGTTCCTACAATGAGCAGTTCTTC. Its protein is CASSLVGGSYNEQFF.

The chain uses TRBV15 and TRBJ1-2; D ambiguous. The CDR3 is 12 amino acids. Per germline, CDR1 LNHNV and CDR2 YYDKDF (reference sequence). Deletions cut 2 bases from V and 8 bases from J, with 9 bases between. CDR3 nucleotides: TGTGCCACCAGCAGAAGAGAACGCGGCTACACCTTC. Residues: CATSRRERGYTF.

This clone was picked up a small number of times. The CDR3 bases are TGTGCCAGCGGACTCTACGAGCAGTACTTC. It specifies CASGLYEQYF. The gene calls are TRBV28 and TRBJ2-7; weak D call: TRBD2 (5 bases). The V gene lost 8 bases and the J gene lost 3 bases, with 5 bases spanning the gap. CDR3 length: 10 amino acids. Germline lookup yields CDR1 MDHEN and CDR2 SYDVKM.